The clone carrying this T cell receptor beta chain appeared once. These data are taken from a study of blood T cell repertoires in COVID-19. Study information: From the United States, Italy and Spain came samples of acute and convalescent COVID-19.

The CDR3 contains 14 residues. Germline V gene lookup returns CDR1 SGHTA and CDR2 FQGNSA. V lost 5 bases, J lost 5 bases, and 13 bases lay in between. Assay: immunoSEQ multiplex PCR; the TCRdb copy retains only in-frame clones and omits some. The sample records hundreds of thousands of clones, roughly 85% being singletons. Sequencing was carried out using peripheral blood. This clonotype was sampled from a man aged 18 to 30 with active or convalescent COVID-19. This rearrangement joins TRBV7-2 to TRBJ1-5, with a weak D call TRBD1 (5 bases). As DNA, the CDR3 is TGTGCCAGCAGCCAATCCCAGGGATATCAGCCCCAGCATTTT. This translates into CASSQSQGYQPQHF.